What follows are 15 T cell receptor beta chains derived from one specimen sequenced in a study of CD8 T cells in Susac syndrome. The RNA, about 0.5 to 1 ug, was put through reverse transcription using random hexamers. TCRdb reanalysed the immunoSEQ multiplex PCR reads using MiXCR and keeps one entry per CDR3 protein. The sample carries approximately 150,000 distinct CDR3 sequences, 80% to 95% recorded once. Sequencing was done on a sample of CD4+ T cells from PBMCs. All receptors come from a human donor with multiple sclerosis.

CDR3 amino acids: CASSDYRRFGTEAFF. Written as DNA, the CDR3 is TGTGCCAGCAGTGACTACAGGCGCTTTGGCACTGAAGCTTTCTTT. The chain recombines TRBV2 with TRBJ1-1; D is perhaps TRBD1 (5 bases). Trimming pared 3 bases from V and 4 bases from J, leaving 15 bases between. Germline CDR1 is SNHLY and CDR2 is FYNNEI. There are 15 residues in the CDR3.

The rearrangement links TRBV29-1 to TRBJ2-5; D ambiguous. Germline V lookup: CDR1 SQVTM, CDR2 ANQGSEA. V lost 4 bases, J lost 1 base, and 4 bases lay in between. The CDR3 loop spans 11 amino acids. CDR3 sequence reads: CSVVIQETQYF. The CDR3 DNA follows: TGCAGCGTTGTAATCCAAGAGACCCAGTACTTC.

This clonotype was seen a single time. The chain couples TRBV28 to TRBJ1-1; no firm D call. CDR3 length equals 14 residues. The germline gives CDR1 MDHEN, CDR2 SYDVKM. V lost 1 base, J lost 1 base, and 7 bases lay in between. CDR3 in amino acids: CASSLYSRNTEAFF. The CDR3 DNA reads as TGTGCCAGCAGTTTATATTCAAGGAACACTGAAGCTTTCTTT.

The chain joins TRBV5-1 to TRBJ2-7; TRBD1 matches at 9 bases. Trimming took 0 bases from V and 4 from J; bases not matched to a gene: 2. The V gene's germline CDR1 is SGHRS and CDR2 YFSETQ. This CDR3 has 14 amino acids. The CDR3 protein is CASSLGDRVYEQYF. The CDR3 region has the DNA TGCGCCAGCAGCTTGGGGGACAGGGTTTACGAGCAGTACTTC.

Only one count was recorded for this clonotype. The junction differs from germline at one of its ends, possibly a read error. The rearrangement uses TRBV29-1 and TRBJ1-5; no firm D call. This CDR3 region has 13 residues. The V gene's germline CDR1 is SQVTM and CDR2 ANQGSEA. CDR3 sequence reads: CSVEVTSNQPQHF. CDR3 coding DNA: TGCAGCGTGGAAGTCACCAGCAATCAGCCCCAGCATTTT.

The gene calls are TRBV29-1 and TRBJ2-5, with TRBD1 identical over 8 bases. Per germline, CDR1 SQVTM and CDR2 ANQGSEA. V was clipped by 7 bases and J by 1 base; unmatched bases: 2. There are 12 residues in the CDR3. CDR3 sequence: CSADRAQETQYF. In DNA form, the CDR3 reads TGCAGCGCGGACAGGGCCCAAGAGACCCAGTACTTC. The variable domain in full, completed from reference TRBV29-1 and TRBJ2-5, reads SAVISQKPSRDICQRGTSLTIQCQVDSQVTMMFWYRQQPGQSLTLIATANQGSEATYESGFVIDKFPISRPNLTFSTLTVSNMSPEDSSIYLCSADRAQETQYFGPGTRLLVL.

V is TRBV12-3 or TRBV12-4 and J is TRBJ1-2; no reliable D call. V lost 6 bases to trimming and J lost 7 bases, with 18 bases between them. The CDR3 has 14 residues. The CDR3 loop reads CASSLYGSIFGYTF. DNA for the CDR3: TGTGCCAGCAGCCTCTACGGATCTATCTTTGGCTACACCTTC.

The rearrangement joins TRBV28 to TRBJ2-7; the match to TRBD1 covers 8 bases. The trim removed 8 bases at V and 5 bases at J, leaving 14 bases unmatched. Germline V gene sequence: CDR1 MDHEN, CDR2 SYDVKM. There are 15 residues in the CDR3. The CDR3 DNA reads as TGTGCCAGCGGCCCCACCCCGGACAGGGAACACGAGCAGTACTTC. Its translation: CASGPTPDREHEQYF. Variable domain in full (rest from reference TRBV28 and TRBJ2-7): DVKVTQSSRYLVKRTGEKVFLECVQDMDHENMFWYRQDPGLGLRLIYFSYDVKMKEKGDIPEGYSVSREKKERFSLILESASTNQTSMYLCASGPTPDREHEQYFGPGTRLTVT.

The chain joins TRBV7-9 to TRBJ2-3, with 7 bases fitting TRBD1. This CDR3 has 16 amino acids. Germline V gene data show CDR1 as SEHNR and CDR2 as FQNEAQ (reference sequence). Trimming took 2 bases from V and 4 from J; bases not matched to a gene: 9. CDR3 in DNA: TGTGCCAGCAGCTTAAGACAGGGTCTCGTCGCAGATACGCAGTATTTT. Its protein is CASSLRQGLVADTQYF.

The chain combines TRBV20-1 with TRBJ2-5, with 10 positions matching TRBD1. The CDR3 runs 15 residues. The V segment lost 5 bases and the J segment 5 bases; nucleotides outside the gene matches: 11. Per germline, CDR1 DFQATT and CDR2 SNEGSKA (reference sequence). As DNA, the CDR3 is TGCAGTGCTCCCGGCTGGGACAGGGGTGGGGAGACCCAGTACTTC. Protein sequence: CSAPGWDRGGETQYF.

The genes are TRBV28 and TRBJ1-5, with D perhaps matching TRBD1 (6 bases). Trimming left V 5 bases short and J 2 bases short, with 13 bases between. This CDR3 region has 15 residues. Germline V lookup: CDR1 MDHEN, CDR2 SYDVKM. This chain's CDR3 is CASSTRGLGNQPQHF. In DNA, the CDR3 is TGTGCCAGCAGTACCCGGGGGCTCGGCAATCAGCCCCAGCATTTT.

This clonotype was detected once. V gene TRBV28 combines with J gene TRBJ1-6, with D unclear. This CDR3 region has 14 residues. CDR1 is MDHEN and CDR2 is SYDVKM in the germline V gene. V was clipped by 6 bases and J by 10 bases, with 16 bases between them. This chain's CDR3 is CASRFISRSSPLHF. The CDR3 DNA follows: TGTGCCAGCAGATTCATTTCACGATCCTCACCCCTCCACTTT.

This clonotype was detected only a few times. The chain recombines TRBV11-2 with TRBJ2-7, with TRBD1 identical over 10 bases. The CDR3 is made up of 13 amino acids. Trimming cost V 6 bases and J 3 bases; bases outside gene matches: 2. The germline V gene has CDR1 SGHAT and CDR2 FQNNGV. CDR3: CASRRTGGYEQYF. The DNA for the CDR3 is TGTGCCAGCAGGAGGACAGGGGGCTACGAGCAGTACTTC.

CDR3 sequence: CASSGVEDQPQHF. The CDR3 region has the DNA TGTGCCTCAAGCGGGGTGGAAGATCAGCCCCAGCATTTT. This rearrangement joins TRBV7-8 to TRBJ1-5; D is undetermined. The CDR3 covers 13 residues. Trimming stripped 11 bases from V and 5 bases from J, with 16 bases between. Germline V gene sequence: CDR1 SGHVS, CDR2 FQNEAQ.

J is TRBJ2-5 and V is TRBV18; unclear D gene. The germline gives CDR1 KGHSH, CDR2 LQKENI. The CDR3 extends over 14 amino acids. The germline V and J ends were trimmed by 3 bases and 2 bases, with 10 bases remaining between them. The DNA of the CDR3 is TGTGCCAGCTCACCCACCTCAGGACAAGAGACCCAGTACTTC. Protein sequence: CASSPTSGQETQYF.